This TCR beta chain comes out of a study of cytomegalovirus exposure and HLA in healthy donors. Study results and caveats: Within the 120 validation repertoires, first-cohort TCR clusters tended to co-occur, according to a later analysis.

Germline CDR1 SQVTM, CDR2 ANQGSEA. The CDR3 contains 10 residues. About this clone: Antigen unknown.

Sequencing was performed with immunoSEQ multiplex PCR; in TCRdb, only in-frame clones are kept and a portion is missing. Altogether 90,000 to 150,000 clones are present, around 89% being singletons, with the ten largest covering around 6%. Separate from the approximately 670-subject first cohort was the approximately 130-subject validation cohort, to which the donors belonged. The chain uses TRBV29-1 and TRBJ1-1; D is unresolved. This clonotype originated in a woman in her late teens or twenties in good health and CMV-seropositive. Sequencing was carried out using PBMCs. The CDR3 coding sequence is TGCAGTTTCTACGGGACTGAAGCTTTCTTT. Protein: CSFYGTEAFF.